The 4 T cell receptor beta chains given below trace back to one sample, sequenced in a study of blood T cell repertoires in COVID-19. Only in-frame clones appear in the TCRdb table, and some are missing; sequencing was by immunoSEQ multiplex PCR. The data show around 190,000 clones, with around 89% seen just once and under 2% held by the top ten. Specimen: peripheral blood. The source is a man younger than 30 who had recovered from COVID-19.

This chain uses TRBV20-1 with TRBJ2-1, with TRBD2 matching 8 bases. The CDR3 runs 15 residues. Germline CDR1 DFQATT, CDR2 SNEGSKA (reference sequence). Trimming removed 3 bases from V and 15 bases from J; junction bases left unmatched: 19. Here the CDR3 reads CSASLLQRETLPPFF. Here the CDR3 DNA reads TGCAGTGCTAGTCTATTGCAGCGGGAGACCCTCCCTCCGTTCTTC.

The rearrangement joins TRBV3-1 (or the pseudogene TRBV3-2) to TRBJ1-1; D uncertain. The V end was cut by 4 bases, the J end by 0 bases, with 9 bases between. Germline-derived CDR1 and CDR2 are LGHDT and YNNKEL (reference sequence). The CDR3 loop spans 14 amino acids. The CDR3 region is CASSPSRMNTEAFF. The DNA of the CDR3 is TGTGCCAGCAGCCCATCTAGGATGAACACTGAAGCTTTCTTT.

This clone was counted a few times. V gene TRBV7-2 combines with J gene TRBJ2-7, with D perhaps matching TRBD2 (6 bases). The CDR3 is 14 amino acids. The V end was cut by 5 bases, the J end by 3 bases, with 14 bases between. Germline CDR1 SGHTA, CDR2 FQGNSA. CDR3 in DNA: TGTGCCAGCAGCCGGGAGTTCCCCCTCTACGAGCAGTACTTC. Translation: CASSREFPLYEQYF.

The CDR3, as DNA: TGTGCCAGCAGAGAAGCGGGAGGGACAGATACGCAGTATTTT. It yields the protein CASREAGGTDTQYF. The chain has TRBV13 and TRBJ2-3; 10 bases map to TRBD2. Germline-derived CDR1 and CDR2 are PRHDT and FYEKMQ (reference sequence). The CDR3 contains 14 residues. With V trimmed by 6 bases and J by 3 bases, 3 bases remained unmatched.